This T cell receptor beta chain was captured by sequencing in a study of cytomegalovirus exposure and HLA in healthy donors. The CDR3 is 14 residues long. V was clipped by 0 bases and J by 4 bases, with 9 bases between them. Germline V gene data show CDR1 as LNHNV and CDR2 as YYDKDF (reference sequence). With 60 Vbeta and 13 Jbeta primers, the PCR was carried out. The protocol was immunoSEQ multiplex PCR, while the TCRdb copy is restricted to in-frame clones and leaves out a portion. Of 140,000 or so clones listed, 60% to 85% are singletons. This chain links TRBV15 with TRBJ1-2; D may be TRBD1 (5 bases). The sample was PBMCs. The TCR originated in a middle-aged man in good health and CMV-seronegative. The CDR3 region has the DNA TGTGCCACCAGCAGAGATCAGCAGGGCTATGGCTACACCTTC. As protein: CATSRDQQGYGYTF.